This T cell receptor beta chain comes out of a study of blood T cell repertoires in COVID-19. Study-level background: Samples came from the United States, Italy and Spain, spanning acute and convalescent COVID-19. PBMCs, B-cell-depleted T cells, or T cells were the source of the cDNA or gDNA that made up the material.

Looked up from germline, CDR1 is MNHEY and CDR2 is SVGAGI. This CDR3 has 14 residues. The V and J ends lost 6 bases and 5 bases, in that order; junction bases with no gene match: 8. Original analysis: Amplified reference gene primers provided the basis for estimating nucleated cell counts. Here immunoSEQ multiplex PCR was the method, and the copy in TCRdb shows in-frame clones only, minus some. The DNA gave D and trimming, while V, J and clone size come from that table. The sample records 150,000 to 200,000 clones, approximately 78% being singletons. The sequence was collected from a woman of 80 years or more with active or convalescent COVID-19. The rearrangement uses TRBV6-5 and TRBJ2-5, with 8 nucleotides matching TRBD2. Source material: peripheral blood. The CDR3 nucleotides are TGTGCCAGCAGAACACTAGCGGCCCTGGAGACCCAGTACTTC. Translation gives CASRTLAALETQYF.